The 28 T cell receptor beta chains below all came from one sample that was sequenced in a study of blood T cell repertoires in COVID-19. Libraries were prepared by immunoSEQ multiplex PCR; TCRdb keeps only in-frame clonotypes and omits some of them. This sample has 25,000 to 30,000 clones, with more than 75% found just once. The sequenced sample was peripheral blood. These receptors came from a human donor in a cohort sampled during active COVID-19. The donor label of this sample is uncertain.

This chain joins TRBV6-6 and TRBJ1-4; D may be TRBD1 (5 bases). Germline CDR1 MNHNY, CDR2 SVGAGI (reference sequence). The CDR3 has 17 amino acids. Trimming left V 5 bases short and J 4 bases short, with 20 bases between. CDR3 nucleotide sequence: TGTGCCAGCAGTCCGGGACTTAGAGCATCTAATAATGAAAAACTGTTTTTT. Translation gives CASSPGLRASNNEKLFF.

V is TRBV5-5 and J is TRBJ2-3, with 7 positions matching TRBD2. The V and J ends lost 5 bases and 3 bases, in that order; junction bases with no gene match: 6. There are 14 residues in the CDR3. CDR1 is SGHKS, CDR2 YYEKEE, per germline (reference sequence). CDR3 amino acids: CASSFASGTDTQYF. CDR3 sequence (DNA): TGTGCCAGCAGTTTCGCTAGCGGAACAGATACGCAGTATTTT.

This chain links TRBV6-5 with TRBJ1-1; TRBD1 might be the D (5 bases). This CDR3 contains 14 residues. Trimming stripped 2 bases from V and 4 bases from J, with 11 bases between. Germline-derived CDR1 and CDR2 are MNHEY and SVGAGI. This chain's CDR3 is CASSYDFRGTEAFF. As DNA, the CDR3 is TGTGCCAGCAGTTACGACTTTAGGGGCACTGAAGCTTTCTTT.

This clone was found once. The genes are TRBV11-2 and TRBJ2-1; the match to TRBD2 covers 13 bases. Germline CDR1 and CDR2: SGHAT and FQNNGV. The CDR3 has 16 amino acids. V lost 4 bases and J lost 7; bases outside the gene matches: 7. The CDR3 coding sequence is TGTGCCAGCAGCTCCTGGGGACTAGCGGGAAAGAATGAGCAGTTCTTC. It yields the protein CASSSWGLAGKNEQFF.

This chain joins TRBV24-1 and TRBJ2-2, with TRBD1 matching 10 bases. Per germline, CDR1 KGHDR and CDR2 SFDVKD. With 6 bases clipped from V and 5 bases from J, the junction kept 11 bases outside the gene matches. This CDR3 spans 17 amino acids. CDR3 residues: CATSSRGGTGETGELFF. The CDR3 DNA reads TGTGCCACCAGTTCCCGGGGAGGGACAGGGGAGACCGGGGAGCTGTTTTTT.

J is TRBJ2-5 and V is TRBV5-1; TRBD1 agrees at 11 bases. This CDR3 is 15 amino acids long. Germline trimming cut 1 base from V and 5 bases from J; bases unmatched to any gene: 4. Germline CDR1 SGHRS, CDR2 YFSETQ. This CDR3 reads CASSLWTGGGETQYF. The CDR3 DNA is TGCGCCAGCAGCTTGTGGACAGGGGGCGGGGAGACCCAGTACTTC. The entire variable domain, with the rest obtained from reference TRBV5-1 and TRBJ2-5, is as follows: KAGVTQTPRYLIKTRGQQVTLSCSPISGHRSVSWYQQTPGQGLQFLFEYFSETQRNKGNFPGRFSGRQFSNSRSEMNVSTLELGDSALYLCASSLWTGGGETQYFGPGTRLLVL.

V gene TRBV5-4 combines with J gene TRBJ2-7; TRBD2 agrees at 9 bases. This CDR3 contains 14 residues. Trimming took 2 bases from V and 2 from J; bases not matched to a gene: 2. Per the germline V gene, CDR1 is SGHNT and CDR2 is YYREEE (reference sequence). The CDR3 spells CASSLAGGAYEQYF. CDR3 DNA sequence: TGTGCCAGCAGCTTAGCGGGAGGAGCCTACGAGCAGTACTTC.

CDR3 bases: TGTGCCACCAGTGATTTGCCCAGGGCGGGCTACACCTTC. Residues: CATSDLPRAGYTF. The genes are TRBV24-1 and TRBJ1-2, with TRBD1 as a possible D gene (5 bases). The CDR3 spans 13 residues. V was clipped by 0 bases and J by 8 bases, with 9 bases between them. In germline, CDR1 is KGHDR, CDR2 SFDVKD.

The V and J genes are TRBV6-1 and TRBJ1-4; D gene uncertain. Looked up from germline, CDR1 is MNHNS and CDR2 is SASEGT. There are 14 residues in the CDR3. Trimming left V 1 base short and J 5 bases short, with 8 bases between. The CDR3 here is CASSEGRLNEKLFF. CDR3 bases: TGTGCCAGCAGTGAAGGGCGGTTAAATGAAAAACTGTTTTTT.

V and J are TRBV10-2 and TRBJ2-1; D is perhaps TRBD1 (6 bases). Germline CDR1 WSHSY, CDR2 SAAADI. The CDR3 spans 13 residues. V lost 4 bases and J lost 7, with 11 bases in between. The CDR3 reads CASSVGAYNEQFF. The CDR3 DNA sequence: TGCGCCAGCAGTGTGGGGGCGTATAATGAGCAGTTCTTC.

This chain joins TRBV6-5 and TRBJ1-5; D unresolved. This CDR3 spans 15 amino acids. The germline V gene has CDR1 MNHEY and CDR2 SVGAGI. Trimming shortened V by 2 bases and J by 4 bases, and 12 bases separated the two germline ends. The CDR3 DNA reads as TGTGCCAGCAGTTACGGCGGCGGAGCTAATCAGCCCCAGCATTTT. It translates to CASSYGGGANQPQHF.

The CDR3 reads CASSLVAGGPDTQYF. Written as DNA, the CDR3 is TGTGCCAGCAGCTTGGTAGCGGGAGGGCCAGATACGCAGTATTTT. The chain couples TRBV5-4 to TRBJ2-3, with 11 bases matching TRBD2. Trimming took 0 bases from V and 4 from J; bases not matched to a gene: 1. Per the germline V gene, CDR1 is SGHNT and CDR2 is YYREEE (reference sequence). CDR3 length: 15 amino acids.

The chain links TRBV6-5 to TRBJ2-1; 9 bases match TRBD2. CDR3 length: 15 amino acids. The junction had 10 bases not matched to a gene; V was cut back by 8 bases and J by 5 bases. CDR1 is MNHEY, CDR2 SVGAGI, per germline. CDR3 sequence (DNA): TGTGCCAGCCCTCGGGCGGGGGGGCCGAACAATGAGCAGTTCTTC. Translating gives CASPRAGGPNNEQFF.

V is TRBV3-1 (or the pseudogene TRBV3-2) and J is TRBJ2-2; 7 bases are shared with TRBD2. V shed 1 base and J 8 bases; nucleotides not matched to a gene: 7. The CDR3 runs to 15 residues. Germline CDR1 LGHDT, CDR2 YNNKEL (reference sequence). The CDR3 spells CASSQAGGSNGELFF. The CDR3 DNA follows: TGTGCCAGCAGCCAAGCTGGCGGGAGTAATGGGGAGCTGTTTTTT.

The gene calls are TRBV5-4 and TRBJ2-1; possibly TRBD2 for D (6 bases). V lost 3 bases and J 1 base, leaving 14 bases between the germline ends. CDR1 and CDR2 from the germline V gene are SGHNT and YYREEE (reference sequence). The CDR3 is 16 amino acids. The CDR3 sequence: CASSSHGGGSYNEQFF. CDR3 coding DNA: TGTGCCAGCAGCTCGCACGGAGGAGGGTCCTACAATGAGCAGTTCTTC.

The rearrangement links TRBV2 to TRBJ2-3, with a weak D call TRBD2 (5 bases). Trimming left V 6 bases short and J 0 bases short, with 10 bases between. CDR3 size: 14 residues. The germline V gene has CDR1 SNHLY and CDR2 FYNNEI. The CDR3 nucleotides read TGTGCCAGCAGCGTGAGAGGGAGCACAGATACGCAGTATTTT. It yields the protein CASSVRGSTDTQYF.

This sequence joins TRBV19 and TRBJ2-2; 8 bases are shared with TRBD1. Losses at the gene ends were 7 bases for V and 2 bases for J; bases not matched to a gene: 6. The CDR3 spans 15 residues. Germline lookup yields CDR1 LNHDA and CDR2 SQIVND (reference sequence). CDR3 coding DNA: TGTGCCAGTAAGGACAGGGCTGGCAACACCGGGGAGCTGTTTTTT. It is translated as CASKDRAGNTGELFF.

CDR3 sequence: CSVETGQGTYEQYF. CDR3 nucleotides: TGCAGCGTTGAAACGGGACAGGGGACCTACGAGCAGTACTTC. The rearrangement joins TRBV29-1 to TRBJ2-7; 10 nucleotides line up with TRBD1. There are 14 residues in the CDR3. Germline V gene data show CDR1 as SQVTM and CDR2 as ANQGSEA. V lost 2 bases to trimming and J lost 2 bases; unmatched junction nucleotides: 3.

The chain couples TRBV4-2 to TRBJ2-1; 10 bases fit TRBD2. The CDR3 sequence is 15 residues long. J gave up 4 bases and V 8 bases, and 8 bases lay outside the gene matches. Germline V gene lookup returns CDR1 LGHNA and CDR2 YNFKEQ. CDR3 protein: CASGSLAGTYNEQFF. The CDR3 nucleotides read TGTGCCAGCGGGTCACTAGCGGGAACGTACAATGAGCAGTTCTTC.

This rearrangement joins TRBV29-1 to TRBJ2-1; TRBD2 matches 7 bases. The CDR3 loop spans 12 amino acids. Trimming removed 5 bases from V and 7 bases from J; junction bases left unmatched: 5. Germline loops: CDR1 SQVTM, CDR2 ANQGSEA. For the CDR3, the DNA is TGCAGCGTTCTGGAGCGGGGTAATGAGCAGTTCTTC. Amino acids: CSVLERGNEQFF.

The V and J genes are TRBV7-6 and TRBJ2-2; 7 bases fit TRBD1. In germline, CDR1 is SGHVS, CDR2 FNYEAQ. J lost 5 bases, V lost 4 bases, and 7 bases had no gene match. The CDR3 has 15 residues. In DNA, the CDR3 is TGTGCCAGCAGCTCACTGACAGGGCGGACCGGGGAGCTGTTTTTT. Protein sequence: CASSSLTGRTGELFF. The variable domain in full, with the rest retrieved from reference TRBV7-6 and TRBJ2-2, is GAGVSQSPRYKVTKRGQDVALRCDPISGHVSLYWYRQALGQGPEFLTYFNYEAQQDKSGLPNDRFSAERPEGSISTLTIQRTEQRDSAMYRCASSSLTGRTGELFFGEGSRLTVL.

The chain couples TRBV5-4 to TRBJ2-7; the match to TRBD1 covers 12 bases. With V trimmed by 4 bases and J by 2 bases, 10 bases remained unmatched. Germline values: CDR1 SGHNT, CDR2 YYREEE (reference sequence). This CDR3 is 17 amino acids long. The CDR3 spells CASSPAGTGGVPYEQYF. The DNA for the CDR3 is TGTGCCAGCAGCCCCGCCGGGACAGGGGGCGTCCCCTACGAGCAGTACTTC. The whole variable domain, filled in from reference TRBV5-4 and TRBJ2-7, reads ETGVTQSPTHLIKTRGQQVTLRCSSQSGHNTVSWYQQALGQGPQFIFQYYREEENGRGNFPPRFSGLQFPNYSSELNVNALELDDSALYLCASSPAGTGGVPYEQYFGPGTRLTVT.

CDR3 nucleotides: TGTGCCAGCAGCCTAGACAGGGAAAGCTATGGCTACACCTTC. Translation: CASSLDRESYGYTF. The chain recombines TRBV5-4 with TRBJ1-2, with 7 bases identical to TRBD1. J lost 4 bases, V lost 4 bases, and 7 bases had no gene match. The CDR3 has 14 residues. Germline V lookup: CDR1 SGHNT, CDR2 YYREEE (reference sequence).

The chain employs TRBV19 and TRBJ2-3; 15 nucleotides agree with TRBD2. With V trimmed by 2 bases and J by 6 bases, 9 bases remained unmatched. Germline V gene sequence: CDR1 LNHDA, CDR2 SQIVND (reference sequence). CDR3 length: 18 amino acids. CDR3: CASSILGLAGGTTDTQYF. CDR3 nucleotide sequence: TGTGCCAGTAGTATATTGGGACTAGCGGGAGGCACCACGGATACGCAGTATTTT.

The V call is TRBV11-3, the J call TRBJ1-1; possibly TRBD1 for D (6 bases). This CDR3 comprises 15 residues. CDR1 SGHNT and CDR2 YENEEA come from the germline V gene. Trimming pared 0 bases from V and 3 bases from J, leaving 11 bases between. The CDR3 is CASSLDSTGYTEAFF. The CDR3, as DNA: TGTGCCAGCAGCTTAGACTCGACAGGATACACTGAAGCTTTCTTT.

The chain joins TRBV6-5 to TRBJ1-2; 9 nucleotides align to TRBD1. The CDR3 is 13 amino acids. Trimming at V came to 6 bases and at J to 5 bases, leaving 4 bases not matched to a gene. Germline CDR1 is MNHEY and CDR2 is SVGAGI. CDR3 protein: CASRTGGVYGYTF. CDR3 nucleotide sequence: TGTGCCAGCAGGACAGGGGGAGTATATGGCTACACCTTC.

The V and J genes are TRBV5-1 and TRBJ2-7; 10 nucleotides line up with TRBD2. CDR1 and CDR2 from the germline V gene are SGHRS and YFSETQ. V shed 5 bases and J 9 bases; nucleotides not matched to a gene: 11. This CDR3 is built from 14 residues. Here the CDR3 reads CASRPTSGMVRQYF. The CDR3 coding sequence is TGCGCCAGCAGACCTACTAGCGGGATGGTGAGGCAGTACTTC.

The chain uses TRBV28 and TRBJ2-1; 8 nucleotides agree with TRBD2. The CDR3 contains 14 residues. The germline V gene encodes CDR1 MDHEN and CDR2 SYDVKM. V gave up 7 bases and J gave up 3 bases; unmatched junction bases: 5. The CDR3 DNA sequence: TGTGCCAGCACCGGGACTAGTTACTACAATGAGCAGTTCTTC. Protein: CASTGTSYYNEQFF. Looking up the rest from reference TRBV28 and TRBJ2-1 gives the full variable domain: DVKVTQSSRYLVKRTGEKVFLECVQDMDHENMFWYRQDPGLGLRLIYFSYDVKMKEKGDIPEGYSVSREKKERFSLILESASTNQTSMYLCASTGTSYYNEQFFGPGTRLTVL.